The rows below give T cell receptor beta chains drawn from one sample of a study of cytomegalovirus exposure and HLA in healthy donors. The method was immunoSEQ multiplex PCR; TCRdb's version includes in-frame clones alone and lacks a portion of them. This sample has roughly 15,000 clones, with about 64% found just once. Sequencing used PBMCs. The receptors shown here come from a woman in her forties or fifties in good health and CMV-seropositive. CDR3s include the opening cysteine and the closing phenylalanine or tryptophan. The D gene is left open where the match is weak.

D gene	V gene	J gene	CDR3 protein	CDR3 DNA
-	TRBV4-3	TRBJ1-1	CASSQGGSMNTEAFF	TGCGCCAGCAGCCAAGGAGGTTCCATGAACACTGAAGCTTTCTTT
-	TRBV6-4	TRBJ1-5	CASTERGAGQPQHF	TGTGCCAGCACCGAGCGGGGTGCAGGGCAGCCCCAGCATTTT
TRBD1	TRBV10-3	TRBJ1-5	CAISGQGLNQPQHF	TGTGCCATCAGCGGACAGGGGCTCAATCAGCCCCAGCATTTT
TRBD1	TRBV15	TRBJ1-1	CATSRATVDRVSAFF	TGTGCCACCAGCAGAGCAACGGTCGACAGGGTGAGTGCTTTCTTT
-	TRBV6-5	TRBJ2-7	CASTPQKEGTDEQYF	TGTGCCAGCACCCCACAGAAGGAGGGAACTGACGAGCAGTACTTC
TRBD2	TRBV4-1	TRBJ2-5	CASSQRTSGSQETQYF	TGCGCCAGCAGCCAAAGGACTAGCGGCAGTCAAGAGACCCAGTACTTC
-	TRBV29-1	TRBJ1-5	CSVEGLGVGQPQHF	TGCAGCGTTGAAGGGCTAGGGGTAGGACAGCCCCAGCATTTT
-	TRBV14	TRBJ2-7	CASSQVIHEQYF	TGTGCCAGCAGCCAAGTAATCCACGAGCAGTACTTC
TRBD1	TRBV9	TRBJ1-1	CASSPGQANTEAFF	TGTGCCAGCAGCCCCGGACAGGCCAACACTGAAGCTTTCTTT
TRBD2	TRBV10-3	TRBJ2-7	CAISVGDYYEQYF	TGTGCCATCAGTGTTGGGGACTACTACGAGCAGTACTTC
-	TRBV4-2	TRBJ1-2	CASSQDPTGGSYGYTF	TGTGCCAGCAGCCAAGACCCTACGGGGGGCAGCTATGGCTACACCTTC